This T cell receptor (beta chain) was recovered during a study of identical twins. This clonotype was counted between two and nine times. TCRdb analysed the 5' RACE reads with MiXCR anew, one entry per CDR3 protein. The sample consists of over 600,000 distinct CDR3 sequences, around 20% of them appearing once. The germline V gene encodes CDR1 SGDLS and CDR2 YYNGEE. The CDR3 spans 16 residues. The ends were cut back, 4 bases at V and 0 bases at J, with 15 bases in the middle. These data were also reused for a study on T cells expressing NK-cell markers. That paper states: In roughly six donors, dominant CD3+CD56+NKG2C+ clonotypes ranked among the top 10 CD8+ clonotypes.

The TCR was taken from a woman under 30 in good health. Sequenced material: PBMCs. The rearrangement links TRBV9 to TRBJ2-3, with a tentative D call TRBD1 (6 bases). In DNA, the CDR3 is TGTGCCAGCAGCCCTCGGACAGACCCTAGCACAGATACGCAGTATTTT. This codes for CASSPRTDPSTDTQYF.